The 24 T cell receptor beta chains presented below share a single source sample, sequenced in a study of cytomegalovirus exposure and HLA in healthy donors. Primers: 60 Vbeta forward and 13 Jbeta reverse. Sequenced by immunoSEQ multiplex PCR; TCRdb stores in-frame clones only, minus some. The data show some 140,000 clones, with over 75% seen just once and 1.2% held by the top ten. The sequenced material came from PBMCs. The source of these receptors is a man in his fifties in good health and CMV-seronegative.

The chain is built from TRBV30 and TRBJ2-1; the match to TRBD2 covers 9 bases. V lost 5 bases and J lost 6; bases outside the gene matches: 8. The germline CDR1 and CDR2 sequences are GTSNPN and SVGIG (reference sequence). CDR3 length: 14 residues. CDR3 bases: TGTGCCTGGGCTATAGCGGGAGTGGTCAATGAGCAGTTCTTC. Amino acid sequence: CAWAIAGVVNEQFF.

The rearrangement joins TRBV6-5 to TRBJ1-1, with a possible D match to TRBD1 (5 bases). Germline V CDR1 and CDR2: MNHEY, SVGAGI. This CDR3 is 14 amino acids long. Trimming removed 7 bases from V and 1 base from J, with 13 bases in between. CDR3 nucleotide sequence: TGTGCCAGCAAACCCGACAGCTGGAACACTGAAGCTTTCTTT. It is translated as CASKPDSWNTEAFF.

The chain links TRBV29-1 to TRBJ2-3; 7 nucleotides line up with TRBD1. This CDR3 spans 16 amino acids. After removal of 4 bases from V and 0 bases from J, the junction contained 10 bases not matched to a gene. Germline V gives CDR1 SQVTM, CDR2 ANQGSEA. CDR3 in amino acids: CSVGGTVSTSTDTQYF. The CDR3 region has the DNA TGCAGCGTTGGGGGGACAGTTTCTACTAGCACAGATACGCAGTATTTT.

Concerning this clone itself: Other DNA sequences in this sample translate to the same CDR3. The gene calls are TRBV29-1 and TRBJ2-7; D is possibly TRBD1 (6 bases). V shed 4 bases and J shed 1 base, with 8 bases lying between them. The CDR3 runs 12 residues. Germline V gene sequence: CDR1 SQVTM, CDR2 ANQGSEA. The CDR3 coding sequence is TGCAGCGTTGCAGGGGCATCCTACGAGCAGTACTTC. Translated: CSVAGASYEQYF.

This chain uses TRBV19 with TRBJ2-2; 7 bases agree with TRBD2. J gave up 4 bases and V 3 bases, and 8 bases lay outside the gene matches. Germline-derived CDR1 and CDR2 are LNHDA and SQIVND (reference sequence). This CDR3 is built from 16 residues. CDR3 residues: CASSIAQAGSTGELFF. The CDR3 nucleotides are TGTGCCAGTAGTATCGCCCAAGCGGGATCCACCGGGGAGCTGTTTTTT. Supplemented by reference TRBV19 and TRBJ2-2, the full variable domain reads DGGITQSPKYLFRKEGQNVTLSCEQNLNHDAMYWYRQDPGQGLRLIYYSQIVNDFQKGDIAEGYSVSREKKESFPLTVTSAQKNPTAFYLCASSIAQAGSTGELFFGEGSRLTVL.

This chain uses TRBV2 with TRBJ1-4; 7 positions agree with TRBD1. Trimming at V came to 3 bases and at J to 3 bases, leaving 4 bases not matched to a gene. Per germline, CDR1 SNHLY and CDR2 FYNNEI. The CDR3 spans 15 residues. The CDR3 region is CASSEQGGANEKLFF. DNA for the CDR3: TGTGCCAGCAGTGAGCAGGGGGGAGCTAATGAAAAACTGTTTTTT.

This sequence joins TRBV5-8 and TRBJ2-2; possibly TRBD2 for D (5 bases). Germline V CDR1 and CDR2: SGHTS, YDEGEE. CDR3 length equals 14 residues. V was pared by 0 bases and J by 6 bases, with 9 bases between. CDR3 bases: TGTGCCAGCAGCTTGGCGGCGGGTCCCGGGGAGCTGTTTTTT. Translation: CASSLAAGPGELFF.

V and J are TRBV11-3 and TRBJ2-1; D may be TRBD1 (5 bases). Trimming shortened V by 5 bases and J by 9 bases, and 14 bases separated the two germline ends. Germline V gene lookup returns CDR1 SGHNT and CDR2 YENEEA. The CDR3 has 13 amino acids. The CDR3 is CASSLTIRGEQFF. The CDR3 DNA is TGTGCCAGCAGCCTAACTATTAGGGGTGAGCAGTTCTTC.

This chain connects TRBV6-6 to TRBJ2-3, with D uncertain. This CDR3 contains 14 residues. V was pared by 4 bases and J by 9 bases, with 17 bases between. Germline V gene lookup returns CDR1 MNHNY and CDR2 SVGAGI (reference sequence). The CDR3 loop is CASSSPRGVGTQYF. DNA of the CDR3: TGTGCCAGCAGTTCCCCCCGAGGTGTTGGAACGCAGTATTTT.

This clone was detected only a few times. The chain has TRBV7-9 and TRBJ1-4; D is ambiguous. The CDR3 sequence is 13 residues long. Germline V CDR1 and CDR2: SEHNR, FQNEAQ (reference sequence). The V end was cut by 7 bases, the J end by 1 base, with 7 bases between. CDR3 sequence reads: CASKRRTNEKLFF. For the CDR3, the DNA is TGTGCCAGCAAACGCAGAACTAATGAAAAACTGTTTTTT.

This chain joins TRBV19 and TRBJ2-6; 9 nucleotides match TRBD1. With 4 bases clipped from V and 1 base from J, the junction kept 5 bases outside the gene matches. The germline V gene has CDR1 LNHDA and CDR2 SQIVND (reference sequence). This CDR3 contains 17 residues. CDR3 bases: TGTGCCAGTAGTACCGGGACAGGGACATCTGGGGCCAACGTCCTGACTTTC. Amino acids: CASSTGTGTSGANVLTF.

The J gene is TRBJ2-5, the V gene TRBV27; TRBD1 is a possible D gene (6 bases). CDR1 is MNHEY and CDR2 is SMNVEV in the germline V gene (reference sequence). This CDR3 is 16 amino acids long. Trimming took off 6 bases at V and 2 bases at J, with 19 bases between the two ends. CDR3 coding DNA: TGTGCCAGCAGGAGAATAACCGGGACACCTCAAGAGACCCAGTACTTC. This codes for CASRRITGTPQETQYF.

V and J are TRBV7-8 and TRBJ2-1; 7 nucleotides agree with TRBD1. Per the germline V gene, CDR1 is SGHVS and CDR2 is FQNEAQ. The J segment lost 3 bases and the V segment lost 5 bases, leaving 4 bases of the junction unmatched. CDR3 length: 14 residues. As DNA, the CDR3 is TGTGCCAGCAGCGTCGGGACAGTCTACAATGAGCAGTTCTTC. Translated, it gives CASSVGTVYNEQFF.

This chain uses TRBV9 with TRBJ2-7; 10 bases fit TRBD2. V trimming: 0 bases; J trimming: 5 bases; junction bases outside the gene matches: 5. Germline CDR1 SGDLS, CDR2 YYNGEE. This CDR3 has 15 amino acids. The CDR3 region has the DNA TGTGCCAGCAGCGTAGCTATTGGACTAGCGGACGAGCAGTACTTC. Protein: CASSVAIGLADEQYF. Full variable domain (remainder filled in from reference TRBV9 and TRBJ2-7): DSGVTQTPKHLITATGQRVTLRCSPRSGDLSVYWYQQSLDQGLQFLIQYYNGEERAKGNILERFSAQQFPDLHSELNLSSLELGDSALYFCASSVAIGLADEQYFGPGTRLTVT.

The chain uses TRBV27 and TRBJ2-7; perhaps TRBD1 as D (6 bases). Trimming stripped 4 bases from V and 2 bases from J, with 18 bases between. The CDR3 extends over 16 amino acids. Germline CDR1 is MNHEY and CDR2 is SMNVEV (reference sequence). The DNA of the CDR3 is TGTGCCAGCAGTTCGAAGGACAGAACGAGCCCCTACGAGCAGTACTTC. The encoded protein is CASSSKDRTSPYEQYF.

This chain links TRBV9 with TRBJ2-7, with 7 bases identical to TRBD1. The CDR3 runs to 15 residues. Germline V CDR1 and CDR2: SGDLS, YYNGEE. J was trimmed by 3 bases and V by 4 bases; bases with no gene match: 10. The CDR3 DNA reads as TGTGCCAGCAGCATCCCGGGACAGAGAAACTACGAGCAGTACTTC. Protein sequence: CASSIPGQRNYEQYF.

The rearrangement joins TRBV18 to TRBJ2-1; 10 bases are shared with TRBD1. The CDR3 is made up of 16 amino acids. CDR1 KGHSH and CDR2 LQKENI come from the germline V gene. Trimming at V came to 2 bases and at J to 6 bases, leaving 7 bases not matched to a gene. The chain's CDR3 is CASSPTTGTGVNEQFF. The CDR3 DNA follows: TGTGCCAGCTCACCAACCACCGGGACAGGGGTCAATGAGCAGTTCTTC.

This clone was seen once. CDR3 residues: CASRRQENTEAFF. The DNA of the CDR3 is TGTGCCAGCAGACGGCAGGAGAACACTGAAGCTTTCTTT. This chain uses TRBV28 with TRBJ1-1, with no clear D. V lost 6 bases to trimming and J lost 1 base, with 9 bases between them. Germline values: CDR1 MDHEN, CDR2 SYDVKM. There are 13 residues in the CDR3.

The chain carries TRBV2 and TRBJ2-1; the match to TRBD2 covers 9 bases. The germline V gene encodes CDR1 SNHLY and CDR2 FYNNEI. J was trimmed by 9 bases and V by 6 bases; bases with no gene match: 12. This CDR3 region has 15 residues. Here the CDR3 DNA reads TGTGCCAGCAGCCCCTACCAGCGGGAGGATAGTGAGCAGTTCTTC. This gives the protein CASSPYQREDSEQFF.

The gene calls are TRBV29-1 and TRBJ1-4; D is unclear. Trimming shortened V by 5 bases and J by 10 bases, and 14 bases separated the two germline ends. The CDR3 is 12 residues long. Germline CDR1 SQVTM, CDR2 ANQGSEA. The CDR3 loop reads CSVSPEAGKLFF. As DNA, the CDR3 is TGCAGCGTTAGCCCTGAGGCGGGAAAACTGTTTTTT.

CDR3 sequence reads: CASSQAGGNQPQHF. The CDR3 DNA sequence: TGCGCCAGCAGCCAAGCAGGCGGCAATCAGCCCCAGCATTTT. The chain is built from TRBV4-1 and TRBJ1-5; no clear D. This CDR3 is built from 14 residues. V dropped 1 base and J dropped 2 bases, with 6 bases sitting between them. The germline CDR1 and CDR2 sequences are MGHRA and YSYEKL.

The chain links TRBV7-7 to TRBJ2-2; D ambiguous. This CDR3 has 12 amino acids. Germline assignment: CDR1 SSHAT and CDR2 FNYEAQ (reference sequence). The CDR3 nucleotides read TGTGCTACCTCAGAGAGGACCGGGGAGCTGTTTTTT. As protein: CATSERTGELFF.

This clone appeared a single time. This chain connects TRBV29-1 to TRBJ1-4; TRBD1 might be the D (5 bases). Germline V gene lookup returns CDR1 SQVTM and CDR2 ANQGSEA. Trimming removed 6 bases at V and 8 bases at J, with 16 bases between. CDR3 size: 13 residues. CDR3 in amino acids: CSVFVGEGEKLFF. DNA of the CDR3: TGCAGCGTCTTCGTAGGGGAGGGCGAAAAACTGTTTTTT.

The chain is built from TRBV7-8 and TRBJ1-1; TRBD1 is a possible D gene (5 bases). The V and J ends lost 2 bases and 6 bases respectively, with 16 bases between them. Looked up from germline, CDR1 is SGHVS and CDR2 is FQNEAQ. The length of the CDR3 is 15 residues. The CDR3 coding sequence is TGTGCCAGCAGCTTATCGGAGGGGTGGACGGCTGAAGCTTTCTTT. Protein sequence: CASSLSEGWTAEAFF.